One and the same sample provided the 25 T cell receptor beta chains below, sequenced in a study of cytomegalovirus exposure and HLA in healthy donors. PCR primers comprised 60 Vbeta and 13 Jbeta primers. Generated by immunoSEQ multiplex PCR, the TCRdb table keeps only in-frame clones and is missing some. This table holds about 90,000 clones, around three fifths found once. The sequenced sample consisted of PBMCs. These receptors originate from a man younger than 40 in good health and CMV-seronegative.

With regard to this clone: This same CDR3 is encoded by further DNA sequences in the sample. The chain has TRBV9 and TRBJ2-7; tentatively, D is TRBD2 (6 bases). Trimming cost V 0 bases and J 0 bases, with 10 bases left between them. From germline, CDR1 is SGDLS and CDR2 YYNGEE. This CDR3 region has 15 residues. The CDR3 protein is CASSVGGLSSYEQYF. CDR3 in DNA: TGTGCCAGCAGCGTAGGGGGACTCAGCTCCTACGAGCAGTACTTC.

This clone has more than one count but fewer than ten. The CDR3 nucleotides read TGTGCCAGCTCACCCCCCAGCGGGGGATCCTACGAGCAGTACTTC. It translates to CASSPPSGGSYEQYF. The chain has TRBV18 and TRBJ2-7; 8 bases line up with TRBD2. Trimming removed 3 bases from V and 1 base from J; junction bases left unmatched: 5. From germline, CDR1 is KGHSH and CDR2 LQKENI. The CDR3 extends over 15 amino acids. Full variable domain (remainder filled in from reference TRBV18 and TRBJ2-7): NAGVMQNPRHLVRRRGQEARLRCSPMKGHSHVYWYRQLPEEGLKFMVYLQKENIIDESGMPKERFSAEFPKEGPSILRIQQVVRGDSAAYFCASSPPSGGSYEQYFGPGTRLTVT.

This clone was found once. The J gene is TRBJ1-1, the V gene TRBV16; D is possibly TRBD1 (6 bases). Germline assignment: CDR1 KGHSY and CDR2 FQNENV. Trimming shortened V by 4 bases and J by 4 bases, and 13 bases separated the two germline ends. The CDR3 loop spans 14 amino acids. CDR3 sequence (DNA): TGTGCCAGCAGCCCCCAACAGGGTGGCACTGAAGCTTTCTTT. It translates to CASSPQQGGTEAFF. Together with reference TRBV16 and TRBJ1-1, the CDR3 gives the full variable domain: GEEVAQTPKHLVRGEGQKAKLYCAPIKGHSYVFWYQQVLKNEFKFLISFQNENVFDETGMPKERFSAKCLPNSPCSLEIQATKLEDSAVYFCASSPQQGGTEAFFGQGTRLTVV.

The V gene is TRBV21-1, the J gene TRBJ1-5. TRBV21-1 is tagged as a pseudogene. The CDR3 length is 14 residues. CDR3 sequence reads: CASSKTGSNQPQHF. The DNA for the CDR3 is TGTGCCAGCAGCAAAACGGGGAGCAATCAGCCCCAGCATTTT.

The chain links TRBV27 to TRBJ1-6, with D hard to call. The germline V and J ends were trimmed by 6 bases and 0 bases, with 12 bases remaining between them. Per germline, CDR1 MNHEY and CDR2 SMNVEV (reference sequence). The CDR3 is 16 amino acids. The CDR3 here is CASRLTAGSYNSPLHF. The CDR3 bases are TGTGCCAGCAGACTTACGGCAGGCTCCTATAATTCACCCCTCCACTTT.

In this sample, this clone turned up a few times. V gene TRBV28 combines with J gene TRBJ1-1, with TRBD1 matching 9 bases. This CDR3 comprises 15 residues. V dropped 5 bases and J dropped 6; count of bases not matched to a gene: 10. Germline CDR1 MDHEN, CDR2 SYDVKM. Here the CDR3 reads CASSVMGQGRAEAFF. Here the CDR3 DNA reads TGTGCCAGCAGTGTTATGGGACAGGGCCGGGCTGAAGCTTTCTTT. Based on the CDR3 plus reference TRBV28 and TRBJ1-1, the full variable domain is DVKVTQSSRYLVKRTGEKVFLECVQDMDHENMFWYRQDPGLGLRLIYFSYDVKMKEKGDIPEGYSVSREKKERFSLILESASTNQTSMYLCASSVMGQGRAEAFFGQGTRLTVV.

The V and J genes are TRBV5-1 and TRBJ2-2, with 7 bases identical to TRBD1. The CDR3 sequence is 14 residues long. The ends lost 5 bases at V and 6 bases at J; junction bases unmatched: 7. Germline V gene data show CDR1 as SGHRS and CDR2 as YFSETQ. The DNA of the CDR3 is TGCGCCAGCAGATGGAATCAGGGGGCCGGGGAGCTGTTTTTT. Protein sequence: CASRWNQGAGELFF.

The V gene is TRBV9, the J gene TRBJ1-3; D is possibly TRBD1 (6 bases). Trimming removed 0 bases from V and 0 bases from J, with 13 bases in between. Germline V gene lookup returns CDR1 SGDLS and CDR2 YYNGEE. The CDR3 is made up of 17 amino acids. This CDR3 is CASSVGGGSGSGNTIYF. The CDR3 bases are TGTGCCAGCAGCGTAGGAGGGGGATCGGGCTCTGGAAACACCATATATTTT.

The genes are TRBV18 and TRBJ1-2; D may be TRBD1 (6 bases). Germline-derived CDR1 and CDR2 are KGHSH and LQKENI. Trimming removed 4 bases from V and 6 bases from J, with 9 bases in between. The CDR3 has 12 amino acids. The chain's CDR3 is CASSQDSHGYTF. CDR3 DNA: TGTGCCAGCTCACAGGACAGTCATGGCTACACCTTC.

V is TRBV19 and J is TRBJ2-7; 9 bases are a match to TRBD1. The trim removed 4 bases at V and 4 bases at J, leaving 11 bases unmatched. Germline lookup yields CDR1 LNHDA and CDR2 SQIVND (reference sequence). This CDR3 region has 16 residues. DNA for the CDR3: TGTGCCAGTAGTACCCCCCGAAGGGACAGGGCGTACGAGCAGTACTTC. Amino acid sequence: CASSTPRRDRAYEQYF.

The chain carries TRBV11-3 and TRBJ2-2; 10 bases line up with TRBD2. Germline assignment: CDR1 SGHNT and CDR2 YENEEA. V was pared by 5 bases and J by 10 bases, with 4 bases of the junction left unmatched. CDR3 length: 13 residues. CDR3 loop: CASSKGTSEELFF. The CDR3 nucleotides read TGTGCCAGCAGCAAAGGGACTAGCGAGGAGCTGTTTTTT.

The chain has TRBV6-1 and TRBJ2-7; possible D gene TRBD1, 5 bases. This CDR3 has 12 amino acids. Germline V gene lookup returns CDR1 MNHNS and CDR2 SASEGT. Between the trimmed V and J ends, which lost 6 bases and 3 bases, there was a span of 9 bases. The CDR3 DNA is TGTGCCAGCAGCAGGGATCACTACGAGCAGTACTTC. This encodes CASSRDHYEQYF.

This sequence joins TRBV2 and TRBJ2-5; 8 bases align to TRBD1. The germline CDR1 and CDR2 sequences are SNHLY and FYNNEI. Trimming took 4 bases from V and 4 from J; bases not matched to a gene: 2. The CDR3 spans 13 residues. The CDR3 bases are TGTGCCAGCAGTGCACAGGGGGGAGAGACCCAGTACTTC. Its translation is CASSAQGGETQYF. The variable domain in full, completed from reference TRBV2 and TRBJ2-5, reads EPEVTQTPSHQVTQMGQEVILRCVPISNHLYFYWYRQILGQKVEFLVSFYNNEISEKSEIFDDQFSVERPDGSNFTLKIRSTKLEDSAMYFCASSAQGGETQYFGPGTRLLVL.

This clone came up a few times. V gene TRBV19 combines with J gene TRBJ2-5, with TRBD1 matching 7 bases. This CDR3 region has 14 residues. From germline, CDR1 is LNHDA and CDR2 SQIVND (reference sequence). V lost 4 bases to trimming and J lost 5 bases; unmatched junction nucleotides: 7. The CDR3 loop reads CASSRTGAAETQYF. CDR3 coding DNA: TGTGCCAGTAGTAGAACAGGGGCGGCGGAGACCCAGTACTTC.

The chain recombines TRBV5-4 with TRBJ2-2, with D possibly matching TRBD2 (7 bases). CDR1 SGHNT and CDR2 YYREEE come from the germline V gene (reference sequence). The CDR3 is 16 residues long. V was cut by 1 base and J by 3 bases, with 13 bases left in between. The CDR3 sequence: CASSLSRGADTGELFF. In DNA form, the CDR3 reads TGTGCCAGCAGCTTGTCTCGGGGGGCGGACACCGGGGAGCTGTTTTTT.

In the case of this clone: At one of its ends the junction is not consistent with the germline gene, which may arise from a read error. The chain recombines TRBV5-4 with TRBJ2-4, with 8 nucleotides matching TRBD2. Germline assignment: CDR1 SGHNT and CDR2 YYREEE (reference sequence). The CDR3 has 20 residues. CDR3 in amino acids: CASSSEPPSGGLIAKSIQYF. The CDR3 DNA follows: TGTGCCAGCAGCTCCGAACCCCCGAGCGGGGGCCTTATAGCCAAAAGCATTCAGTACTTC.

This clone appeared a single time. The chain links TRBV2 to TRBJ1-1; 7 bases agree with TRBD1. Per germline, CDR1 SNHLY and CDR2 FYNNEI. The CDR3 totals 13 residues. V lost 7 bases to trimming and J lost 1 base; unmatched junction nucleotides: 3. In DNA form, the CDR3 reads TGTGCCAGCACCGGGACAGAGAACACTGAAGCTTTCTTT. Translating it yields CASTGTENTEAFF.

J is TRBJ1-2 and V is TRBV5-5; weak D call: TRBD1 (6 bases). Germline V gene sequence: CDR1 SGHKS, CDR2 YYEKEE (reference sequence). The CDR3 covers 14 residues. Trimming shortened V by 5 bases and J by 4 bases, and 15 bases separated the two germline ends. CDR3 sequence (DNA): TGTGCCAGCAGTCAGAACGGACAGACCTATGGCTACACCTTC. This sequence encodes CASSQNGQTYGYTF. The complete variable domain, with remaining parts taken from reference TRBV5-5 and TRBJ1-2, reads DAGVTQSPTHLIKTRGQQVTLRCSPISGHKSVSWYQQVLGQGPQFIFQYYEKEERGRGNFPDRFSARQFPNYSSELNVNALLLGDSALYLCASSQNGQTYGYTFGSGTRLTVV.

V gene TRBV5-5 combines with J gene TRBJ2-1, with TRBD2 identical over 8 bases. The CDR3 runs 15 residues. After removal of 0 bases from V and 6 bases from J, the junction contained 5 bases not matched to a gene. Germline CDR1 is SGHKS and CDR2 is YYEKEE (reference sequence). The CDR3 nucleotides read TGTGCCAGCAGCTTGGGGACTAGCTATCCCAATGAGCAGTTCTTC. It codes for CASSLGTSYPNEQFF.

The chain combines TRBV5-1 with TRBJ2-2; TRBD2 agrees at 7 bases. CDR3 size: 15 residues. Germline trimming cut 4 bases from V and 7 bases from J; bases unmatched to any gene: 10. Germline CDR1 reads SGHRS; CDR2 reads YFSETQ. The DNA of the CDR3 is TGCGCCAGCAGCCCGCAGCGGGGAGGGGTCGGGGAGCTGTTTTTT. Encoded protein: CASSPQRGGVGELFF.

The chain links TRBV28 to TRBJ1-2; D might be TRBD1 (6 bases). V was shortened by 7 bases and J by 5 bases, with 23 bases between the two germline ends. CDR1 and CDR2 (germline): MDHEN, SYDVKM. The CDR3 covers 16 residues. The CDR3 reads CASTSGTKGVMYGYTF. CDR3 in DNA: TGTGCCAGCACCTCGGGGACAAAGGGGGTAATGTATGGCTACACCTTC.

Turning to this clone: This specimen includes other DNA sequences encoding the same CDR3. The rearrangement joins TRBV19 to TRBJ1-1; D ambiguous. The germline CDR1 and CDR2 sequences are LNHDA and SQIVND (reference sequence). With 9 bases removed from V and 7 bases from J, the gap between germline ends came to 21 bases. This CDR3 is 14 amino acids long. The DNA for the CDR3 is TGTGCCAGCCGAGGAGTGGGTTGGCAAGGTGAAGCTTTCTTT. Its translation: CASRGVGWQGEAFF.

The gene calls are TRBV27 and TRBJ2-4; D is ambiguous. Trimming took off 6 bases at V and 0 bases at J, with 15 bases between the two ends. Germline V gives CDR1 MNHEY, CDR2 SMNVEV (reference sequence). This CDR3 has 16 amino acids. The CDR3 sequence is CASSRGLVLAKNIQYF. CDR3 DNA: TGTGCCAGCAGCCGCGGTCTAGTCCTAGCCAAAAACATTCAGTACTTC.

The rearrangement uses TRBV13 and TRBJ2-4; 11 nucleotides agree with TRBD2. CDR3 length equals 18 residues. Germline V gene data show CDR1 as PRHDT and CDR2 as FYEKMQ (reference sequence). The V segment lost 6 bases and the J segment 0 bases; nucleotides outside the gene matches: 10. The CDR3 coding sequence is TGTGCCAGCAGACGATTAATAGCGGGAGGGCCAGCCAAAAACATTCAGTACTTC. The encoded protein is CASRRLIAGGPAKNIQYF.

Turning to this clone: An end of the junction does not agree with germline; a read error may underlie this. The CDR3 DNA follows: TGTGCCAGCAGCCTAGGGACAGGGATCTCCTACGAGCAGTACTTC. It yields the protein CASSLGTGISYEQYF. The rearrangement joins TRBV13 to TRBJ2-7, with 9 positions matching TRBD1. Germline V gene lookup returns CDR1 PRHDT and CDR2 FYEKMQ (reference sequence). This CDR3 comprises 15 residues.